These 24 T cell receptor beta chains were sequenced from one sample in a study of T cells after yellow fever vaccination (dated by TCRdb to the late 2010s). In the paper's terms, the treatment or condition label means: live attenuated yellow fever vaccine strain. To prepare the library, 5' RACE was applied. Sequenced on an Illumina HiSeq 2500. TCRdb trimmed public reads at Q25 via fastp, called clones via MiXCR and kept in-frame beta chains. One record per CDR3 amino acid sequence lists the most common genes and DNA. In this sample the table shows around 400,000 distinct CDR3 sequences, roughly 11% of which occur a single time. The ten largest make up more than 15% of the sample. This specimen consisted of PBMCs, obtained on the day of the first yellow fever vaccination. Receptor source: a man aged 18 to 29 who received the YFV17D yellow fever vaccine.

This clonotype was observed at least ten times. The chain carries TRBV7-2 and TRBJ2-1; 8 positions agree with TRBD2. The CDR3 contains 13 residues. The ends lost 2 bases at V and 12 bases at J; junction bases unmatched: 6. Germline lookup yields CDR1 SGHTA and CDR2 FQGNSA. The CDR3 sequence is CASSLTSGGVQFF. As DNA, the CDR3 is TGTGCCAGCAGCTTAACCAGCGGGGGCGTGCAGTTCTTC.

Remarks on this clonotype: This CDR3 is missing its conserved last phenylalanine or tryptophan, likely due to a read error. For the CDR3, the DNA is TGTGCCAGCAGCTTAATACCGGGAGGCAATCAGCCCCAGCATTTG. This codes for CASSLIPGGNQPQHL. The genes are TRBV7-2 and TRBJ1-5; no clear D gene. The CDR3 covers 15 residues. Germline loops: CDR1 SGHTA, CDR2 FQGNSA. V lost 2 bases and J lost 2, with 10 bases in between.

This clonotype was counted a few times. J is TRBJ2-7 and V is TRBV14, with 7 positions matching TRBD1. The CDR3 covers 16 residues. Germline V gene data show CDR1 as SGHDN and CDR2 as FVKESK. V lost 0 bases to trimming and J lost 0 bases; unmatched junction nucleotides: 5. The CDR3 is CASSQDRDSSSYEQYF. The CDR3 nucleotides read TGTGCCAGCAGCCAAGACCGGGACAGTAGCTCCTACGAGCAGTACTTC.

The gene calls are TRBV7-9 and TRBJ2-2, with unresolved D. Germline V gene sequence: CDR1 SEHNR, CDR2 FQNEAQ (reference sequence). This CDR3 is built from 11 residues. Trimming stripped 5 bases from V and 10 bases from J, with 8 bases between. DNA of the CDR3: TGTGCCAGCAGCCCAGACAAGGAGCTGTTTTTT. Protein product: CASSPDKELFF.

This chain links TRBV3-1 with TRBJ2-2, with D possibly being TRBD2 (6 bases). CDR1 and CDR2 (germline): LGHDT, YNNKEL (reference sequence). Trimming left V 0 bases short and J 2 bases short, with 13 bases between. There are 17 residues in the CDR3. CDR3 sequence (DNA): TGTGCCAGCAGCCAAGAAGGGCGGGGAGCAAACACCGGGGAGCTGTTTTTT. This codes for CASSQEGRGANTGELFF.

This clonotype occurred a few times. The V call is TRBV5-4, the J call TRBJ1-5; no clear D. The V end lost 3 bases, the J end lost 5 bases, and 9 bases lay between the germline ends. The CDR3 has 13 residues. Germline assignment: CDR1 SGHNT and CDR2 YYREEE (reference sequence). The CDR3 DNA reads as TGTGCCAGCAGCTCCTTCGGACATCAGCCCCAGCATTTT. It translates to CASSSFGHQPQHF.

The chain carries TRBV2 and TRBJ2-5; 7 bases are shared with TRBD1. Trimming took 8 bases from V and 2 from J; bases not matched to a gene: 5. The CDR3 runs to 13 residues. Germline CDR1 and CDR2: SNHLY and FYNNEI. The CDR3 spells CASGTRGQETQYF. In DNA, the CDR3 is TGTGCCAGCGGAACCAGGGGGCAAGAGACCCAGTACTTC.

The V and J genes are TRBV6-5 and TRBJ1-2, with a tentative D call TRBD1 (6 bases). Looked up from germline, CDR1 is MNHEY and CDR2 is SVGAGI. Trimming took off 2 bases at V and 8 bases at J, with 12 bases between the two ends. The CDR3 length is 13 residues. Written as DNA, the CDR3 is TGTGCCAGCAGTTACGGCCAGGGGCAGGGCTACACCTTC. It specifies CASSYGQGQGYTF.

V is TRBV15 and J is TRBJ2-6; D remains ambiguous. Trimming left V 4 bases short and J 0 bases short, with 7 bases between. Per the germline V gene, CDR1 is LNHNV and CDR2 is YYDKDF (reference sequence). The CDR3 totals 15 residues. The chain's CDR3 is CATSNLISGANVLTF. The CDR3 coding sequence is TGTGCCACCAGCAACCTGATCTCTGGGGCCAACGTCCTGACTTTC.

The table lists this clonotype with many counts. The chain has TRBV4-3 and TRBJ2-3; D is perhaps TRBD1 or TRBD2 (5 bases each). CDR1 and CDR2 (germline): LGHNA, YSLEER. V lost 3 bases to trimming and J lost 4 bases, with 23 bases between them. This CDR3 contains 18 residues. CDR3 in amino acids: CASSQRAETAEAPDTQYF. Here the CDR3 DNA reads TGCGCCAGCAGCCAGAGGGCCGAGACAGCCGAGGCCCCAGATACGCAGTATTTT.

This rearrangement joins TRBV27 to TRBJ2-3; D is uncertain. CDR1 MNHEY and CDR2 SMNVEV come from the germline V gene (reference sequence). This CDR3 is built from 14 residues. V was trimmed by 0 bases and J by 6 bases, leaving 10 bases between them. The CDR3 sequence: CASSLSVGGDTQYF. The CDR3 DNA reads as TGTGCCAGCAGTTTATCAGTTGGTGGGGATACGCAGTATTTT.

The rearrangement links TRBV7-3 to TRBJ2-3; 13 bases align to TRBD2. Trimming took 5 bases from V and 8 from J; bases not matched to a gene: 4. Germline CDR1 is SGHTA and CDR2 is FQGTGA. This CDR3 contains 14 residues. The CDR3 sequence is CASSIGTSGATQYF. CDR3 DNA: TGTGCCAGCAGCATAGGGACTAGCGGGGCTACGCAGTATTTT.

This clonotype has a handful of counts. V and J are TRBV5-1 and TRBJ2-5, with 7 bases fitting TRBD2. After removal of 5 bases from V and 5 bases from J, the junction contained 6 bases not matched to a gene. The CDR3 loop spans 13 amino acids. CDR1 is SGHRS, CDR2 YFSETQ, per germline. The CDR3 DNA reads TGCGCCAGCAGTTCATGGGGGGGGGAGACCCAGTACTTC. It is translated as CASSSWGGETQYF.

CDR3 coding DNA: TGTGCCAGCAGTCAAGGGGGCAGGGCAGAGACCCAGTACTTC. Amino acids: CASSQGGRAETQYF. This chain connects TRBV6-1 to TRBJ2-5; 7 bases fit TRBD1. V shed 5 bases, J shed 4 bases, and the junction held 7 bases outside the gene matches. The CDR3 contains 14 residues. CDR1 and CDR2 (germline): MNHNS, SASEGT.

This clonotype appeared a few times. The V gene is TRBV4-3, the J gene TRBJ1-1, with D tentatively TRBD1 (5 bases). In germline, CDR1 is LGHNA, CDR2 YSLEER. The CDR3 is made up of 13 amino acids. V was clipped by 4 bases and J by 7 bases, with 13 bases between them. Written as DNA, the CDR3 is TGCGCCAGCAGCCCCACCGTGGGGGATGAAGCTTTCTTT. Translation gives CASSPTVGDEAFF.

V gene TRBV7-2 combines with J gene TRBJ2-1, with D possibly TRBD2 on 5 matching bases. The CDR3 spans 16 residues. From germline, CDR1 is SGHTA and CDR2 FQGNSA. V was trimmed by 4 bases and J by 8 bases, leaving 21 bases between them. CDR3 in amino acids: CASSSATSWRRDEQFF. CDR3 coding DNA: TGTGCCAGCAGCTCCGCAACTAGTTGGAGACGGGATGAGCAGTTCTTC.

This clonotype was seen more than once but under ten times. The genes are TRBV6-2 or TRBV6-3 and TRBJ1-1, with D uncertain. The V end lost 2 bases, the J end lost 4 bases, and 5 bases lay between the germline ends. CDR1 is MNHEY, CDR2 SVGEGT, per germline. This CDR3 has 12 residues. This chain's CDR3 is CASSYAGTEAFF. The CDR3 nucleotides are TGTGCCAGCAGTTACGCGGGCACTGAAGCTTTCTTT.

The chain combines TRBV5-4 with TRBJ1-5; D gene ambiguous. Germline values: CDR1 SGHNT, CDR2 YYREEE (reference sequence). Trimming removed 1 base at V and 3 bases at J, with 8 bases between. The CDR3 totals 14 residues. The DNA of the CDR3 is TGTGCCAGCAGCTTGACGGGCACCAATCAGCCCCAGCATTTT. Translating it yields CASSLTGTNQPQHF. Looking up the rest from reference TRBV5-4 and TRBJ1-5 gives the full variable domain: ETGVTQSPTHLIKTRGQQVTLRCSSQSGHNTVSWYQQALGQGPQFIFQYYREEENGRGNFPPRFSGLQFPNYSSELNVNALELDDSALYLCASSLTGTNQPQHFGDGTRLSIL.

This clonotype was detected a few times. This CDR3 reads CASSRDPTEQYF. CDR3 nucleotide sequence: TGTGCCAGCAGTAGGGACCCGACCGAGCAGTACTTC. V gene TRBV12-3 or TRBV12-4 combines with J gene TRBJ2-7, with D possibly called TRBD1 or TRBD2 (5 bases each). V was trimmed by 5 bases and J by 6 bases, leaving 11 bases between them. The CDR3 runs to 12 residues.

The gene calls are TRBV9 and TRBJ2-3, with 10 bases lining up with TRBD2. The germline V gene has CDR1 SGDLS and CDR2 YYNGEE. With 4 bases clipped from V and 2 bases from J, the junction kept 7 bases outside the gene matches. The CDR3 covers 16 residues. DNA of the CDR3: TGTGCCAGCAGCATAGGGAGCGGGGGGGTCACAGATACGCAGTATTTT. Translated, it gives CASSIGSGGVTDTQYF. The full variable domain, with the rest looked up from reference TRBV9 and TRBJ2-3, is DSGVTQTPKHLITATGQRVTLRCSPRSGDLSVYWYQQSLDQGLQFLIQYYNGEERAKGNILERFSAQQFPDLHSELNLSSLELGDSALYFCASSIGSGGVTDTQYFGPGTRLTVL.

This clonotype has a handful of counts. V is TRBV28 and J is TRBJ1-6, with D possibly being TRBD1 (5 bases). The CDR3 is 15 amino acids. The V gene's germline CDR1 is MDHEN and CDR2 SYDVKM. Trimming cost V 3 bases and J 6 bases, with 12 bases left between them. CDR3 in DNA: TGTGCCAGCAGTTTTCCGGGACTTACTAATTCACCCCTCCACTTT. Translating it yields CASSFPGLTNSPLHF. The variable domain in full, completed from reference TRBV28 and TRBJ1-6, reads DVKVTQSSRYLVKRTGEKVFLECVQDMDHENMFWYRQDPGLGLRLIYFSYDVKMKEKGDIPEGYSVSREKKERFSLILESASTNQTSMYLCASSFPGLTNSPLHFGNGTRLTVT.

There are a few counts of this clonotype. The chain is built from TRBV28 and TRBJ1-5; 7 nucleotides match TRBD1. The CDR3 length is 13 residues. With V trimmed by 7 bases and J by 6 bases, 6 bases remained unmatched. Germline CDR1 reads MDHEN; CDR2 reads SYDVKM. The CDR3 DNA reads as TGTGCCAGCAAACAGGGGAACGGTCAGCCCCAGCATTTT. This sequence encodes CASKQGNGQPQHF.

This clonotype occurred a few times. The chain uses TRBV5-4 and TRBJ1-1, with D unclear. Germline V gene lookup returns CDR1 SGHNT and CDR2 YYREEE (reference sequence). With 4 bases removed from V and 0 bases from J, the gap between germline ends came to 7 bases. CDR3 length: 13 amino acids. DNA of the CDR3: TGTGCCAGCAGCGTGTCCTTGAACACTGAAGCTTTCTTT. Residues: CASSVSLNTEAFF.

This sequence joins TRBV7-9 and TRBJ1-2; 9 bases are a match to TRBD1. The V gene's germline CDR1 is SEHNR and CDR2 FQNEAQ (reference sequence). V lost 5 bases, J lost 4 bases, and 11 bases stayed unmatched. CDR3 length equals 16 residues. CDR3 protein: CASSGTGLTTPYGYTF. In DNA form, the CDR3 reads TGTGCCAGCAGCGGGACAGGGTTAACCACCCCCTATGGCTACACCTTC.